This T cell receptor (beta chain) was obtained from a study of T cell responses to AZD1222 COVID-19 vaccine. Study-wide results and caveats: Clonal diversity may have been underestimated, and the donors were mostly white British, with more females than males. Repertoire sampling happened only post peak T cell response. Spike was spanned by vaccine-associated CD4 TCRs, which were dominant at 160-218 and 743-854.

Concerning this clone: Its target is not known.

Assay: immunoSEQ multiplex PCR; the TCRdb copy retains only in-frame clones and omits some. Of 95,000 to 150,000 clones in the sample, roughly 88% were seen once. Germline V lookup: CDR1 LNHNV, CDR2 YYDKDF (reference sequence). This CDR3 is 13 amino acids long. With 0 bases removed from V and 7 bases from J, the gap between germline ends came to 7 bases. V gene TRBV15 combines with J gene TRBJ1-5, with unresolved D. The input for sequencing was peripheral blood, taken on day 0 of AZD1222 vaccination. The TCR comes from an adult in good health. CDR3 residues: CATSRETNQPQHF. In nucleotides, the CDR3 is TGTGCCACCAGCAGAGAGACAAACCAGCCCCAGCATTTT.